Shown below are 26 T cell receptor beta chains from a single sample sequenced in a study of blood T cell repertoires in COVID-19. Here immunoSEQ multiplex PCR was the method, and the copy in TCRdb shows in-frame clones only, minus some. The table includes 85,000 to 110,000 clones, roughly nine tenths detected once. Source material: peripheral blood. The receptors derive from a woman aged 60 to 75 with acute or convalescent COVID-19.

In regard to this clone: The germline gene is not matched at one end of the junction; a read error may be the cause. The chain combines TRBV30 with TRBJ1-2; D remains ambiguous. The CDR3 is made up of 11 amino acids. Germline V lookup: CDR1 GTSNPN, CDR2 SVGIG (reference sequence). In DNA, the CDR3 is TGTGCCTGGAGTCCGGGAGAGGTGCCTTCATTC. This codes for CAWSPGEVPSF.

The chain couples TRBV9 to TRBJ2-1, with D possibly TRBD2 on 6 matching bases. Trimming pared 0 bases from V and 0 bases from J, leaving 22 bases between. Per germline, CDR1 SGDLS and CDR2 YYNGEE. CDR3 size: 20 residues. The CDR3 sequence is CASSVAPGGQRVSSYNEQFF. Here the CDR3 DNA reads TGTGCCAGCAGCGTAGCCCCGGGTGGCCAGCGGGTTAGCTCCTACAATGAGCAGTTCTTC.

This clone was found a few times. J is TRBJ1-2 and V is TRBV6-1, with 9 bases lining up with TRBD1. The CDR3 extends over 14 amino acids. The germline V gene encodes CDR1 MNHNS and CDR2 SASEGT. V gave up 3 bases and J gave up 7 bases; unmatched junction bases: 6. For the CDR3, the DNA is TGTGCCAGCAGTGAGCAACAGGGGGCGGGTGGCTACACCTTC. It is translated as CASSEQQGAGGYTF.

V gene TRBV27 combines with J gene TRBJ1-1, with D perhaps TRBD1 (5 bases). This CDR3 comprises 13 residues. Deletions cut 6 bases from V and 4 bases from J, with 12 bases between. CDR1 and CDR2 (germline): MNHEY, SMNVEV (reference sequence). The CDR3 here is CASSFLGGTEAFF. CDR3 nucleotides: TGTGCCAGCAGCTTCCTGGGGGGCACTGAAGCTTTCTTT.

This chain connects TRBV6-5 to TRBJ2-5; tentative D call: TRBD1 (6 bases). Germline CDR1 and CDR2: MNHEY and SVGAGI. Between the trimmed V and J ends, which lost 6 bases and 2 bases, there was a span of 10 bases. This CDR3 comprises 13 residues. As DNA, the CDR3 is TGTGCCAGCAGCGTCGGACAGCAAGAGACCCAGTACTTC. It yields the protein CASSVGQQETQYF.

This chain links TRBV3-1 (or the pseudogene TRBV3-2) with TRBJ2-2, with 13 bases that match TRBD2. Trimming removed 3 bases from V and 5 bases from J; junction bases left unmatched: 0. The CDR3 runs 15 residues. Germline loops: CDR1 LGHDT, CDR2 YNNKEL (reference sequence). Here the CDR3 DNA reads TGTGCCAGCAGCCAGACTAGCGGGAGGACCGGGGAGCTGTTTTTT. It specifies CASSQTSGRTGELFF.

In its sample, this clone was seen once. CDR3: CSAGGTEAFF. The DNA of the CDR3 is TGCAGCGCCGGGGGCACTGAAGCTTTCTTT. This chain links TRBV29-1 with TRBJ1-1; D might be TRBD1 (5 bases). CDR3 length: 10 residues. Germline CDR1 is SQVTM and CDR2 is ANQGSEA. The ends were cut back, 7 bases at V and 4 bases at J, with 7 bases in the middle.

This clone appeared a few times. The V gene is TRBV28, the J gene TRBJ1-2, with D perhaps TRBD1 (6 bases). In germline, CDR1 is MDHEN, CDR2 SYDVKM. CDR3 length equals 13 residues. V lost 6 bases and J lost 2, with 10 bases in between. DNA of the CDR3: TGTGCCAGCAGCGGACAGATGAACTATGGCTACACCTTC. As protein: CASSGQMNYGYTF.

This rearrangement joins TRBV4-1 to TRBJ2-1; tentatively, D is TRBD2 (5 bases). The germline V gene has CDR1 MGHRA and CDR2 YSYEKL. The CDR3 runs to 17 residues. With 1 base removed from V and 8 bases from J, the gap between germline ends came to 21 bases. Written as DNA, the CDR3 is TGCGCCAGCAGCCAAGGCCACGGGGAAGCGCTGGACGATGAGCAGTTCTTC. Residues: CASSQGHGEALDDEQFF.

The genes are TRBV30 and TRBJ2-2; TRBD2 aligns across 7 bases. Germline CDR1 is GTSNPN and CDR2 is SVGIG (reference sequence). The CDR3 totals 16 residues. V lost 3 bases and J lost 7; bases outside the gene matches: 14. The DNA of the CDR3 is TGTGCCTGGAGAAGGATGGGTGCGGGGGATAGCGGGGAGCTGTTTTTT. Amino acid sequence: CAWRRMGAGDSGELFF.

The chain couples TRBV9 to TRBJ1-2, with a tentative D call TRBD1 (6 bases). Germline loops: CDR1 SGDLS, CDR2 YYNGEE. This CDR3 region has 15 residues. V shed 3 bases and J shed 3 bases, with 15 bases lying between them. The chain's CDR3 is CASSAQGGGYYGYTF. DNA of the CDR3: TGTGCCAGCAGCGCACAGGGCGGCGGGTACTATGGCTACACCTTC.

The chain is built from TRBV5-1 and TRBJ1-1; no clear D. This CDR3 has 15 residues. Germline CDR1 and CDR2: SGHRS and YFSETQ. Trimming removed 1 base at V and 0 bases at J, with 10 bases between. CDR3 sequence reads: CASSLQFEMNTEAFF. The CDR3, as DNA: TGCGCCAGCAGCTTGCAATTCGAGATGAACACTGAAGCTTTCTTT.

The chain couples TRBV6-5 to TRBJ2-1; TRBD2 aligns across 9 bases. The germline V gene encodes CDR1 MNHEY and CDR2 SVGAGI. This CDR3 contains 15 residues. The J segment lost 10 bases and the V segment lost 2 bases, leaving 9 bases of the junction unmatched. Written as DNA, the CDR3 is TGTGCCAGCAGTTACGTGGGGACTAGCAATGACGAGCAGTTCTTC. Amino acids: CASSYVGTSNDEQFF.

The chain couples TRBV6-5 to TRBJ2-1; 10 bases are shared with TRBD1. Germline CDR1 and CDR2: MNHEY and SVGAGI. There are 15 residues in the CDR3. V was clipped by 6 bases and J by 2 bases; unmatched bases: 4. The CDR3: CASSIDRGPYNEQFF. The CDR3 nucleotides read TGTGCCAGCAGCATCGACAGGGGGCCCTACAATGAGCAGTTCTTC.

The chain couples TRBV9 to TRBJ1-3; no firm D call. The CDR3 totals 14 residues. Germline-derived CDR1 and CDR2 are SGDLS and YYNGEE. Trimming shortened V by 0 bases and J by 4 bases, and 8 bases separated the two germline ends. The CDR3 DNA reads as TGTGCCAGCAGCGTAGTAGGAGGAGGAAACACCATATATTTT. Its translation is CASSVVGGGNTIYF. Using reference TRBV9 and TRBJ1-3 for the parts outside the CDR3, the full variable domain is DSGVTQTPKHLITATGQRVTLRCSPRSGDLSVYWYQQSLDQGLQFLIQYYNGEERAKGNILERFSAQQFPDLHSELNLSSLELGDSALYFCASSVVGGGNTIYFGEGSWLTVV.

In this sample, this clone turned up once. The CDR3 DNA reads as TGTGCCAGCAGTTTTAACCAGGGGAATCAGCCCCAGCATTTT. Encoded protein: CASSFNQGNQPQHF. The chain couples TRBV6-5 to TRBJ1-5; D might be TRBD1 (6 bases). Per the germline V gene, CDR1 is MNHEY and CDR2 is SVGAGI. V gave up 4 bases and J gave up 4 bases, with 11 bases separating them. This CDR3 is built from 14 residues.

The sample holds one count of this clone. V usage is TRBV6-5 and J usage is TRBJ1-5; no clear D gene. Germline assignment: CDR1 MNHEY and CDR2 SVGAGI. The V and J ends lost 7 bases and 2 bases respectively, with 9 bases between them. The CDR3 length is 13 residues. DNA of the CDR3: TGTGCCAGCAAAGGAGGTGGCAATCAGCCCCAGCATTTT. This codes for CASKGGGNQPQHF.

This chain connects TRBV7-2 to TRBJ2-5; D remains ambiguous. Germline CDR1 reads SGHTA; CDR2 reads FQGNSA. The CDR3 runs to 15 residues. Trimming took 5 bases from V and 5 from J, leaving 18 bases between them. Here the CDR3 reads CASSPNPLARETQYF. The DNA for the CDR3 is TGTGCCAGCAGCCCCAACCCACTGGCGCGGGAGACCCAGTACTTC.

The chain links TRBV11-1 to TRBJ2-3, with 9 bases that match TRBD1. Germline V lookup: CDR1 SGHAT, CDR2 FQDESV (reference sequence). The ends lost 1 base at V and 5 bases at J; junction bases unmatched: 1. This CDR3 spans 14 amino acids. CDR3 coding DNA: TGTGCCAGCAGCTTAGGACAGGGGGTAGATACGCAGTATTTT. Its protein is CASSLGQGVDTQYF.

This rearrangement joins TRBV5-4 to TRBJ1-6, with no clear D. V was cut by 0 bases and J by 5 bases, with 6 bases left in between. Germline V CDR1 and CDR2: SGHNT, YYREEE (reference sequence). This CDR3 has 14 residues. CDR3 amino acids: CASSLGYNNSPLHF. The CDR3 nucleotides read TGTGCCAGCAGCTTGGGATACAATAATTCACCCCTCCACTTT.

The chain couples TRBV10-3 to TRBJ2-2; tentative D call: TRBD1 (6 bases). Germline CDR1 ENHRY, CDR2 SYGVKD. V lost 11 bases, J lost 6 bases, and 13 bases lay in between. The CDR3 is 12 residues long. CDR3 bases: TGTGCCGCTTCCCAGGGGCCCGGGGAGCTGTTTTTT. This sequence encodes CAASQGPGELFF.

The CDR3: CATYDWDSGYTF. The CDR3 region has the DNA TGTGCCACATACGACTGGGACTCTGGCTACACCTTC. This sequence joins TRBV19 and TRBJ1-2; tentative D call: TRBD1 (5 bases). Deletions cut 10 bases from V and 7 bases from J, with 16 bases between. CDR3 length: 12 amino acids. Germline CDR1 reads LNHDA; CDR2 reads SQIVND (reference sequence).

V usage is TRBV7-9 and J usage is TRBJ2-1; TRBD2 agrees at 7 bases. The germline V gene encodes CDR1 SEHNR and CDR2 FQNEAQ (reference sequence). This CDR3 is 13 amino acids long. J lost 5 bases, V lost 8 bases, and 6 bases had no gene match. In DNA form, the CDR3 reads TGTGCCAGCCGCCCGCTAGCGGACAATGAGCAGTTCTTC. This sequence encodes CASRPLADNEQFF.

This sequence joins TRBV6-2 or TRBV6-3 and TRBJ1-1, with D perhaps matching TRBD1 (6 bases). The CDR3 consists of 15 residues. Deletions cut 2 bases from V and 5 bases from J, with 15 bases between. Germline V CDR1 and CDR2: MNHEY, SVGEGT. DNA of the CDR3: TGTGCCAGCAGTTACCCTGGCAGGGGAGGGACTGAAGCTTTCTTT. The encoded protein is CASSYPGRGGTEAFF.

The chain employs TRBV5-6 and TRBJ2-1; a weak D match, TRBD2 (6 bases). The CDR3 spans 13 residues. V was trimmed by 6 bases and J by 8 bases, leaving 15 bases between them. Germline assignment: CDR1 SGHDT and CDR2 YYEEEE. CDR3 bases: TGTGCCAGCATCATGGGCGGGACCCATGAGCAGTTCTTC. Translation gives CASIMGGTHEQFF.

This chain links TRBV7-8 with TRBJ1-5; D is possibly TRBD1 (5 bases). Germline V gives CDR1 SGHVS, CDR2 FQNEAQ. The V gene lost 5 bases and the J gene lost 0 bases, with 20 bases spanning the gap. The CDR3 covers 18 residues. The CDR3 reads CASSPQRLGGYSNQPQHF. The CDR3 region has the DNA TGTGCCAGCAGCCCTCAGCGGCTGGGGGGGTATAGCAATCAGCCCCAGCATTTT.